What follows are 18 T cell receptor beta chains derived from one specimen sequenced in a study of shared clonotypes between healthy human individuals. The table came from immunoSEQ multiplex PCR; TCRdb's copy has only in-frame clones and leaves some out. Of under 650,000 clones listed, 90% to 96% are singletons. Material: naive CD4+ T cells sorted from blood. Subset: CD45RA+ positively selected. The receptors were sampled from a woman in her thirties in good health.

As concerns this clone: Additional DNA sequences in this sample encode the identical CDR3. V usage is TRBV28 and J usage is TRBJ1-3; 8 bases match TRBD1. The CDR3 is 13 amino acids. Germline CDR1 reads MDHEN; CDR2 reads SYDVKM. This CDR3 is CASSGGAGNTIYF. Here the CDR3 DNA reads TGTGCGAGCTCAGGGGGCGCTGGAAACACCATATATTTT.

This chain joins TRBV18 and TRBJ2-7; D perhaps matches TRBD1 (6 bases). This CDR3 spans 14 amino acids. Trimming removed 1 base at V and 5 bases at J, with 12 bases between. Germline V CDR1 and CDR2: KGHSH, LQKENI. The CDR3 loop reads CASSPRTDRNEQYF. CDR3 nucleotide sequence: TGTGCCAGCTCACCACGGACAGATCGAAACGAGCAGTACTTC. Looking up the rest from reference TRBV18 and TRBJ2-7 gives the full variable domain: NAGVMQNPRHLVRRRGQEARLRCSPMKGHSHVYWYRQLPEEGLKFMVYLQKENIIDESGMPKERFSAEFPKEGPSILRIQQVVRGDSAAYFCASSPRTDRNEQYFGPGTRLTVT.

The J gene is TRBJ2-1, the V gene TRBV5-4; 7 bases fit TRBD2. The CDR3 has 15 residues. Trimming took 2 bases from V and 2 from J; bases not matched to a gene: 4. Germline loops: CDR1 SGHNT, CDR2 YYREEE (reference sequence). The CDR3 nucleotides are TGTGCCAGCAGCTTATTCAGCGGGACCTACAATGAGCAGTTCTTC. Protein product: CASSLFSGTYNEQFF.

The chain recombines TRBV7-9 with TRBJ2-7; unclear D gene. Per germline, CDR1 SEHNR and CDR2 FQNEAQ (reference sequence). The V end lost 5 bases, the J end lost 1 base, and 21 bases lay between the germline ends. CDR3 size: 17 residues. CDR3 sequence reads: CASSPRNSTVRSYEQYF. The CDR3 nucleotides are TGTGCCAGCAGCCCTCGCAATTCCACGGTCAGATCCTACGAGCAGTACTTC.

The CDR3 bases are TGTGCCAGCAGCTTAGGACTAGCGGGAGGTCGGCAGTTCTTC. It codes for CASSLGLAGGRQFF. The chain employs TRBV7-8 and TRBJ2-1; 13 nucleotides align to TRBD2. The junction had 3 bases not matched to a gene; V was cut back by 1 base and J by 12 bases. This CDR3 region has 14 residues. Germline V CDR1 and CDR2: SGHVS, FQNEAQ.

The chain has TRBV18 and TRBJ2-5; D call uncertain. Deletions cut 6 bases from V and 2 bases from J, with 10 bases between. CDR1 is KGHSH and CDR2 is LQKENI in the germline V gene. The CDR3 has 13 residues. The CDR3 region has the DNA TGTGCCAGCTCTCTCGCGGTACAAGAGACCCAGTACTTC. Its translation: CASSLAVQETQYF.

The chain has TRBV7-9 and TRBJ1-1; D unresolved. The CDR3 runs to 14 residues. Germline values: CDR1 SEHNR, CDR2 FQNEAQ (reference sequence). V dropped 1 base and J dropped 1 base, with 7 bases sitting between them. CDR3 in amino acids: CASSLDGENTEAFF. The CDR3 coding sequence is TGTGCCAGCAGCTTAGACGGAGAGAACACTGAAGCTTTCTTT.

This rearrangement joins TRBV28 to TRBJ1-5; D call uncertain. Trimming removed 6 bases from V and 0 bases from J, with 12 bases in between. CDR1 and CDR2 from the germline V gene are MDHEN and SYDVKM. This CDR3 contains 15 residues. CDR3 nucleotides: TGTGCCAGCAGAACGGCCTCAGCTAGCAATCAGCCCCAGCATTTT. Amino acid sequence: CASRTASASNQPQHF.

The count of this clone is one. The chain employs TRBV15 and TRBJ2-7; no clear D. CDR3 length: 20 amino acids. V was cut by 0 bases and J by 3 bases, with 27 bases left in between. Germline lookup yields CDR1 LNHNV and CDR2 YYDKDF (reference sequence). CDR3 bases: TGTGCCACCAGCAGAGAATCTGTATCTAGGACGGAGTTTAACCGCTACGAGCAGTACTTC. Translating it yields CATSRESVSRTEFNRYEQYF.

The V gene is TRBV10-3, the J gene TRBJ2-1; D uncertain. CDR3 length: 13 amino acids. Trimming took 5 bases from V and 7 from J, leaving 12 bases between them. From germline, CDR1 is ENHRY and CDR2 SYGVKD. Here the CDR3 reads CAISLGVSNEQFF. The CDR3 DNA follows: TGTGCCATCAGTTTAGGTGTGTCGAATGAGCAGTTCTTC.

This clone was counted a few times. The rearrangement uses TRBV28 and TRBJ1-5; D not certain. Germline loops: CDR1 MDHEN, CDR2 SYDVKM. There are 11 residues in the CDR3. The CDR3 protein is CASYSNQPQHF. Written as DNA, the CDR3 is TGTGCGTCGTATAGCAATCAGCCCCAGCATTTT. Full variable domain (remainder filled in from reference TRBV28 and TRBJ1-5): DVKVTQSSRYLVKRTGEKVFLECVQDMDHENMFWYRQDPGLGLRLIYFSYDVKMKEKGDIPEGYSVSREKKERFSLILESASTNQTSMYLCASYSNQPQHFGDGTRLSIL.

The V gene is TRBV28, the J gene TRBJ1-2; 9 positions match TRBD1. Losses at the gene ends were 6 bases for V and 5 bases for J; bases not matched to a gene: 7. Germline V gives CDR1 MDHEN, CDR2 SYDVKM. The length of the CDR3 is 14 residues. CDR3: CASRGQGLSYGYTF. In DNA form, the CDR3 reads TGTGCCAGCAGGGGACAGGGCCTATCTTATGGCTACACCTTC.

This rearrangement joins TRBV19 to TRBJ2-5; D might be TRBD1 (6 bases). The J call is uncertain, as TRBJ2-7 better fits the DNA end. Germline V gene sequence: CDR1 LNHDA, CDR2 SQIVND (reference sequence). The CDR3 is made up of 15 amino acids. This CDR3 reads CASSIRPGASYEQYF. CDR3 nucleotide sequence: TGTGCCAGTAGTATACGGCCAGGGGCGTCCTACGAGCAGTACTTC.

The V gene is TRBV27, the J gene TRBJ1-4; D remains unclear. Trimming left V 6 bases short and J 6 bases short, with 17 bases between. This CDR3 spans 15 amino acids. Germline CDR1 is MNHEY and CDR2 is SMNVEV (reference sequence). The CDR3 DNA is TGTGCCAGCAGCTCTAGTCGGGAGGTTGATGAAAAACTGTTTTTT. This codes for CASSSSREVDEKLFF.

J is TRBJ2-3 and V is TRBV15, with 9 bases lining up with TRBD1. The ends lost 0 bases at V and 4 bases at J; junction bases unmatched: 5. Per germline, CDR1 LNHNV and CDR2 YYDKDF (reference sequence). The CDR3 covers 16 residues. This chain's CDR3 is CATSRDLTGGSDTQYF. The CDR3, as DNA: TGTGCCACCAGCAGAGATTTAACAGGGGGCTCAGATACGCAGTATTTT.

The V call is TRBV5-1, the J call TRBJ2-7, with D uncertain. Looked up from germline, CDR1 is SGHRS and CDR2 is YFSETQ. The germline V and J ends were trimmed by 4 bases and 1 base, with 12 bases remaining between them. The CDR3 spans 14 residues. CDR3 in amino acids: CASSLGPISYEQYF. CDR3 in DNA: TGCGCCAGCAGCCTCGGACCGATTTCCTACGAGCAGTACTTC.

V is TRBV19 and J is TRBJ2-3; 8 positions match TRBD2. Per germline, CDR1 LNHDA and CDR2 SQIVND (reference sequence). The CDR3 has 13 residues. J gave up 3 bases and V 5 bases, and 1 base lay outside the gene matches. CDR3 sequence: CASSGLATDTQYF. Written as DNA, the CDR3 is TGTGCCAGTAGTGGACTAGCTACAGATACGCAGTATTTT.

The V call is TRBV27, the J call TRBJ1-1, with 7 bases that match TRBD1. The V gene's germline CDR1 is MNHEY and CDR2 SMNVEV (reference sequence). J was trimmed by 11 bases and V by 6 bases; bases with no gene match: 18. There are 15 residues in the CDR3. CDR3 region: CASRADAYRGGWAFF. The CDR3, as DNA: TGTGCCAGCAGAGCAGACGCCTACAGGGGTGGATGGGCTTTCTTT.